The next 21 T cell receptor beta chains were all read from a single sample in a study of human T cells and chemical hapten exposure (dated by TCRdb to the early 2020s). Library preparation was by RACE. TCRdb names NextSeq 500 as the instrument used. TCRdb's own reprocessing of the public reads used fastp at Q25 and MiXCR and kept productive beta chains. All rows with the same CDR3 protein become a single entry with the most common DNA and genes. In all, the sample holds approximately 120,000 distinct CDR3 sequences, and 9.2% of those were seen once. The ten largest clones capture 3% to 4% of the sample. What the time point label conveys for this sample: patch test 2, 6 weeks after DPC sensitization. The sample's treatment or condition, from its label and the paper: therapeutic diphenylcyclopropenone sensitization with weekly scalp DPC. Sequencing was performed on whole blood, taken in connection with sensitization to the hapten diphenylcyclopropenone (DPC). Receptor source: a woman in her 40s with alopecia areata. Some clones in this sample may be carry-over from other donors' samples.

V and J are TRBV29-1 and TRBJ2-1; D ambiguous. The V end was cut by 6 bases, the J end by 5 bases, with 14 bases between. The V gene's germline CDR1 is SQVTM and CDR2 ANQGSEA. This CDR3 region has 13 residues. CDR3 amino acids: CSVGGDLHNEQFF. In nucleotides, the CDR3 is TGCAGCGTGGGTGGGGATTTACACAATGAGCAGTTCTTC.

The chain uses TRBV4-1 and TRBJ2-1; D may correspond to TRBD1 or TRBD2 (5 bases each). This CDR3 has 15 amino acids. CDR1 and CDR2 from the germline V gene are MGHRA and YSYEKL. Trimming left V 5 bases short and J 3 bases short, with 14 bases between. The CDR3 DNA is TGCGCCAGCAGCTCCAGCGGAAGGGGCTACAATGAGCAGTTCTTC. This translates into CASSSSGRGYNEQFF.

This clonotype appeared many times. The J gene is TRBJ2-7, the V gene TRBV29-1; possibly TRBD1 for D (5 bases). CDR1 and CDR2 (germline): SQVTM, ANQGSEA. V shed 4 bases and J shed 4 bases, with 23 bases lying between them. The CDR3 spans 16 residues. CDR3 residues: CSVVFSGRVRPYEQYF. DNA of the CDR3: TGCAGCGTTGTATTTTCGGGCAGGGTCCGGCCTTACGAGCAGTACTTC.

This clonotype was seen only a few times. The chain is built from TRBV18 and TRBJ1-1; D possibly corresponds to TRBD1 (6 bases). V gave up 10 bases and J gave up 9 bases, with 15 bases separating them. From germline, CDR1 is KGHSH and CDR2 LQKENI. CDR3 size: 11 residues. CDR3 nucleotide sequence: TGTGCCACTACCCGGGGGGGCCAAGCTTTCTTT. Translated, it gives CATTRGGQAFF.

There are a few counts of this clonotype. This chain uses TRBV12-3 or TRBV12-4 with TRBJ2-1, with D unclear. V lost 5 bases, J lost 3 bases, and 5 bases lay in between. There are 12 residues in the CDR3. The CDR3 nucleotides are TGTGCCAGCAGTCCCGACTACAATGAGCAGTTCTTC. Residues: CASSPDYNEQFF.

This chain joins TRBV3-1 and TRBJ1-1, with TRBD1 identical over 10 bases. The J segment lost 2 bases and the V segment lost 7 bases, leaving 4 bases of the junction unmatched. In germline, CDR1 is LGHDT, CDR2 YNNKEL (reference sequence). The CDR3 length is 14 residues. The chain's CDR3 is CASNDRGRNTEAFF. CDR3 coding DNA: TGTGCCAGCAACGACAGGGGGCGAAACACTGAAGCTTTCTTT.

For this clonotype: A single base separates this from a much larger clone, so it may be a read error. The chain recombines TRBV6-5 with TRBJ1-6, with a weak D call TRBD1 (5 bases). The CDR3 spans 14 residues. Per germline, CDR1 MNHEY and CDR2 SVGAGI. For the CDR3, the DNA is TGTGCCAGCAGACCCGACAGCGACTATTCACCCCCCCACTTT. It codes for CASRPDSDYSPPHF.

This clonotype has at least ten counts. The gene calls are TRBV18 and TRBJ2-7, with D perhaps TRBD1 or TRBD2 (5 bases each). Germline V gene lookup returns CDR1 KGHSH and CDR2 LQKENI. This CDR3 is built from 15 residues. V shed 2 bases and J shed 6 bases, with 17 bases lying between them. This CDR3 reads CASSPAYSRAGEQYF. DNA of the CDR3: TGTGCCAGCTCACCAGCGTACTCCAGGGCGGGCGAGCAGTACTTC.

This CDR3 reads CASSFGGWYNEQFF. The DNA for the CDR3 is TGTGCCAGCAGTTTCGGGGGTTGGTACAATGAGCAGTTCTTC. V gene TRBV12-3 or TRBV12-4 combines with J gene TRBJ2-1, with TRBD2 as a possible D gene (6 bases). The CDR3 sequence is 14 residues long. V was clipped by 3 bases and J by 4 bases, with 10 bases between them.

This clonotype was seen only a few times. V gene TRBV7-2 combines with J gene TRBJ2-1; D is ambiguous. Germline loops: CDR1 SGHTA, CDR2 FQGNSA. V lost 1 base, J lost 7 bases, and 8 bases lay in between. CDR3 length: 13 amino acids. This CDR3 reads CASSLGGWNEQFF. The CDR3 DNA sequence: TGTGCCAGCAGCTTAGGTGGATGGAATGAGCAGTTCTTC.

V is TRBV21-1 and J is TRBJ2-5; no check of the table's D call, TRBD2, against the DNA was made. TRBV21-1 is shown as a pseudogene. This CDR3 has 21 residues. In DNA, the CDR3 is TGTGCCAGCAGTTTCAGGGAAGTAGGGACTAGCGGGGATTGGGTAGGAGAGACCCAGTACTTC. Translating gives CASSFREVGTSGDWVGETQYF.

This chain uses TRBV18 with TRBJ2-7, with TRBD1 identical over 7 bases. The J segment lost 0 bases and the V segment lost 1 base, leaving 9 bases of the junction unmatched. Germline loops: CDR1 KGHSH, CDR2 LQKENI. This CDR3 spans 17 amino acids. DNA for the CDR3: TGTGCCAGCTCACCACTTGCATCGGGACAGAGCTCCTACGAGCAGTACTTC. Its protein product is CASSPLASGQSSYEQYF. The entire variable domain, with the rest obtained from reference TRBV18 and TRBJ2-7, is as follows: NAGVMQNPRHLVRRRGQEARLRCSPMKGHSHVYWYRQLPEEGLKFMVYLQKENIIDESGMPKERFSAEFPKEGPSILRIQQVVRGDSAAYFCASSPLASGQSSYEQYFGPGTRLTVT.

The chain employs TRBV7-9 and TRBJ2-7; 7 bases agree with TRBD1. The CDR3 is made up of 13 amino acids. Germline V CDR1 and CDR2: SEHNR, FQNEAQ (reference sequence). Losses at the gene ends were 6 bases for V and 0 bases for J; bases not matched to a gene: 2. CDR3 bases: TGTGCCAGCAGACCAGGGGGCTCCTACGAGCAGTACTTC. This gives the protein CASRPGGSYEQYF.

The sample holds many counts of this clonotype. As DNA, the CDR3 is TGTGCCATCAGTGAGGGTAGACTAGCGGGGAACACAGATACGCAGTATTTT. This codes for CAISEGRLAGNTDTQYF. This rearrangement joins TRBV10-3 to TRBJ2-3, with 11 bases that match TRBD2. Germline-derived CDR1 and CDR2 are ENHRY and SYGVKD. This CDR3 is 17 amino acids long. V trimming: 2 bases; J trimming: 2 bases; junction bases outside the gene matches: 6.

The chain uses TRBV9 and TRBJ2-4; 14 positions match TRBD2. Per the germline V gene, CDR1 is SGDLS and CDR2 is YYNGEE. CDR3 length: 13 amino acids. The trim removed 4 bases at V and 13 bases at J, leaving 4 bases unmatched. The CDR3: CASSPGLAGEQYF. In DNA form, the CDR3 reads TGTGCCAGCAGCCCGGGACTAGCGGGGGAGCAGTACTTC. The full variable domain, in which reference TRBV9 and TRBJ2-4 provide the parts outside the CDR3, is DSGVTQTPKHLITATGQRVTLRCSPRSGDLSVYWYQQSLDQGLQFLIQYYNGEERAKGNILERFSAQQFPDLHSELNLSSLELGDSALYFCASSPGLAGEQYFGAGTRLSVL.

This clonotype came up many times. CDR3: CASSFGDTGKLFF. The CDR3 DNA sequence: TGTGCCAGCAGCTTCGGCGACACCGGGAAACTGTTTTTT. V gene TRBV5-5 combines with J gene TRBJ1-4; no reliable D call. The CDR3 is 13 amino acids. Germline V gene data show CDR1 as SGHKS and CDR2 as YYEKEE (reference sequence). The germline V and J ends were trimmed by 2 bases and 11 bases, with 13 bases remaining between them.

The chain carries TRBV2 and TRBJ1-1; D is undetermined. This CDR3 is built from 11 residues. Germline values: CDR1 SNHLY, CDR2 FYNNEI. The V and J ends lost 7 bases and 2 bases respectively, with 5 bases between them. CDR3 DNA: TGTGCCAGCAATGTCAACACTGAAGCTTTCTTT. Protein product: CASNVNTEAFF.

This clonotype was counted a few times. This sequence joins TRBV3-1 and TRBJ1-6; D possibly corresponds to TRBD1 (5 bases). The CDR3 is made up of 16 amino acids. Germline V gives CDR1 LGHDT, CDR2 YNNKEL (reference sequence). V lost 0 bases and J 8 bases, leaving 14 bases between the germline ends. CDR3 DNA sequence: TGTGCCAGCAGCCAAGATTTTGGGGGTACTTATTCACCCCTCCACTTT. Protein: CASSQDFGGTYSPLHF.

This clonotype was seen many times. The chain joins TRBV2 to TRBJ1-2; unclear D gene. This CDR3 contains 11 residues. Germline V lookup: CDR1 SNHLY, CDR2 FYNNEI. Trimming took off 7 bases at V and 6 bases at J, with 9 bases between the two ends. As DNA, the CDR3 is TGTGCCAGCACCCCGCTCGATGGCTACACCTTC. It is translated as CASTPLDGYTF. Full variable domain (missing parts from reference TRBV2 and TRBJ1-2): EPEVTQTPSHQVTQMGQEVILRCVPISNHLYFYWYRQILGQKVEFLVSFYNNEISEKSEIFDDQFSVERPDGSNFTLKIRSTKLEDSAMYFCASTPLDGYTFGSGTRLTVV.

This clonotype turned up a few times. V is TRBV6-2 or TRBV6-3 and J is TRBJ1-1; D is unclear. This CDR3 has 13 residues. The germline V gene has CDR1 MNHEY and CDR2 SVGEGT. V lost 5 bases and J 4 bases, leaving 11 bases between the germline ends. DNA of the CDR3: TGTGCCAGCAGTAAAGGGCCGGGCACTGAAGCTTTCTTT. This translates into CASSKGPGTEAFF.

Many counts were recorded for this clonotype. The chain carries TRBV10-3 and TRBJ2-1; 7 nucleotides line up with TRBD1. With V trimmed by 6 bases and J by 6 bases, 8 bases remained unmatched. This CDR3 comprises 14 residues. The V gene's germline CDR1 is ENHRY and CDR2 SYGVKD. The CDR3 bases are TGTGCCATCAGCGGACAGGCTCGGGGCAATGAGCAGTTCTTC. Translated, it gives CAISGQARGNEQFF.